Listed here are 13 T cell receptor beta chains from one sample, sequenced in a study of CD8+ T cells in alopecia areata. As the sequencing template, cDNA was produced by extracting RNA and reverse transcribing it. Sequencing was performed with immunoSEQ multiplex PCR; in TCRdb, only in-frame clones are kept and a portion is missing. The repertoire has approximately 30,000 clones, about three fifths of them found once; the top ten carry around 17%. The sample consisted of NKG2D-high CD8+ T cells sorted from blood. All receptors derive from a human donor with alopecia areata.

This clone has just a few counts. The chain carries TRBV19 and TRBJ2-7; 9 positions match TRBD1. CDR1 and CDR2 from the germline V gene are LNHDA and SQIVND (reference sequence). CDR3 length: 15 amino acids. J gave up 1 base and V 3 bases, and 4 bases lay outside the gene matches. For the CDR3, the DNA is TGTGCCAGTAGTATCTCGACAGGGGGGTCCTACGAGCAGTACTTC. It translates to CASSISTGGSYEQYF.

J is TRBJ1-4 and V is TRBV7-9; no reliable D call. The CDR3 totals 14 residues. Germline CDR1 and CDR2: SEHNR and FQNEAQ (reference sequence). Deletions cut 4 bases from V and 6 bases from J, with 12 bases between. CDR3 sequence: CASSSEWRDEKLFF. The CDR3 DNA sequence: TGTGCCAGCAGCTCGGAATGGAGAGATGAAAAACTGTTTTTT.

The chain carries TRBV7-9 and TRBJ2-1; either TRBD1 or TRBD2 may supply D (5 bases each). CDR3 length: 13 amino acids. V lost 4 bases and J lost 6, with 10 bases in between. Germline values: CDR1 SEHNR, CDR2 FQNEAQ (reference sequence). The CDR3 loop is CASSYVGTNEQFF. As DNA, the CDR3 is TGTGCCAGCAGCTACGTCGGGACCAATGAGCAGTTCTTC.

This clone was counted between two and nine times. The V and J genes are TRBV7-2 and TRBJ2-2; unclear D gene. CDR1 and CDR2 from the germline V gene are SGHTA and FQGNSA. The CDR3 has 13 residues. V dropped 2 bases and J dropped 6 bases, with 7 bases sitting between them. CDR3 DNA sequence: TGTGCCAGCAGCTTATTATCCGCCGGGGAGCTGTTTTTT. It is translated as CASSLLSAGELFF.

The chain combines TRBV9 with TRBJ2-5; 10 bases map to TRBD2. Trimming cost V 0 bases and J 5 bases; bases outside gene matches: 4. The germline V gene encodes CDR1 SGDLS and CDR2 YYNGEE. The CDR3 has 15 amino acids. The CDR3 DNA sequence: TGTGCCAGCAGCGTAGGGGGACTAGCGACGGAGACCCAGTACTTC. Its protein product is CASSVGGLATETQYF.

The chain is built from TRBV28 and TRBJ2-1, with 7 nucleotides matching TRBD2. The germline CDR1 and CDR2 sequences are MDHEN and SYDVKM. The CDR3 consists of 13 residues. Trimming removed 5 bases from V and 5 bases from J; junction bases left unmatched: 3. CDR3 bases: TGTGCCAGCAGTCGTCTAGCGGACAATGAGCAGTTCTTC. Translated, it gives CASSRLADNEQFF.

The V call is TRBV27, the J call TRBJ2-1, with 10 bases that match TRBD1. Trimming removed 6 bases from V and 10 bases from J; junction bases left unmatched: 9. Germline V gives CDR1 MNHEY, CDR2 SMNVEV (reference sequence). The CDR3 loop spans 14 amino acids. The CDR3 coding sequence is TGTGCCAGCAGGCCCCGACAGGGGGCTTGGGAGCAGTTCTTC. It is translated as CASRPRQGAWEQFF.

The J gene is TRBJ2-7, the V gene TRBV29-1, with D perhaps TRBD1 (5 bases). Germline V CDR1 and CDR2: SQVTM, ANQGSEA. Trimming took off 5 bases at V and 2 bases at J, with 13 bases between the two ends. The CDR3 consists of 13 residues. This CDR3 reads CSVQDGQTYEQYF. In DNA form, the CDR3 reads TGCAGCGTTCAGGACGGACAAACCTACGAGCAGTACTTC.

The chain uses TRBV11-2 and TRBJ2-3; D may be TRBD2 (6 bases). The V end was cut by 1 base, the J end by 2 bases, with 10 bases between. Germline-derived CDR1 and CDR2 are SGHAT and FQNNGV. The length of the CDR3 is 15 residues. CDR3 bases: TGTGCCAGCAGCTTAGGGACTACAAACACAGATACGCAGTATTTT. This encodes CASSLGTTNTDTQYF.

The rearrangement uses TRBV4-2 and TRBJ2-3, with 13 bases identical to TRBD2. Germline V gene lookup returns CDR1 LGHNA and CDR2 YNFKEQ. V gave up 0 bases and J gave up 2 bases; unmatched junction bases: 5. This CDR3 has 18 amino acids. In nucleotides, the CDR3 is TGTGCCAGCAGCCAAGAACTAGCGGGGGGGCCATCCACAGATACGCAGTATTTT. Amino acids: CASSQELAGGPSTDTQYF.

The genes are TRBV10-3 and TRBJ2-6; 7 bases align to TRBD1. V lost 6 bases, J lost 4 bases, and 6 bases stayed unmatched. CDR3 length: 15 amino acids. CDR1 ENHRY and CDR2 SYGVKD come from the germline V gene. The CDR3 here is CAIRQGKRGANVLTF. For the CDR3, the DNA is TGTGCCATCAGACAGGGGAAGAGAGGGGCCAACGTCCTGACTTTC.

J is TRBJ2-1 and V is TRBV27, with 10 bases fitting TRBD1. The CDR3 covers 15 residues. V dropped 3 bases and J dropped 6; count of bases not matched to a gene: 5. CDR1 MNHEY and CDR2 SMNVEV come from the germline V gene (reference sequence). CDR3 sequence: CASSFVGDRGNEQFF. The CDR3 DNA follows: TGTGCCAGCAGTTTTGTGGGGGACAGGGGCAATGAGCAGTTCTTC.

This chain connects TRBV10-3 to TRBJ1-1, with D maybe TRBD1 (5 bases). This CDR3 region has 15 residues. Looked up from germline, CDR1 is ENHRY and CDR2 is SYGVKD. V was shortened by 4 bases and J by 2 bases, with 14 bases between the two germline ends. This CDR3 reads CAISVGLGGNTEAFF. CDR3 nucleotides: TGTGCCATCAGTGTGGGGCTCGGAGGCAACACTGAAGCTTTCTTT.